Listed here are 15 T cell receptor beta chains from one sample, sequenced in a study of regulatory T cells in long-lasting Graves disease. To make TCR beta libraries, researchers used iRepertoire HTBI primers and Arm-PCR of CDR3 regions. TCRdb reprocessed the multiplex PCR reads with MiXCR, giving one entry per CDR3 protein. The data hold 400,000 to 500,000 distinct CDR3 sequences, with approximately 23% observed a single time. The time point here: persistent/refractory GD, antithyroid drugs over 5 years with positive TRAb. Extracted PBMC RNA gave rise to the TCR library. Source: peripheral blood mononuclear cells (PBMCs), taken when the disease was refractory, from a patient treated with antithyroid drugs. These receptors were obtained from a female donor with Graves disease.

The table lists this clonotype with a few counts. J is TRBJ1-1 and V is TRBV6-1, with a possible D match to TRBD1 (5 bases). CDR3 length: 12 amino acids. V was pared by 5 bases and J by 8 bases, with 12 bases between. Germline-derived CDR1 and CDR2 are MNHNS and SASEGT. CDR3 sequence (DNA): TGTGCCAGCAGTATGGACAAAAGCGAAGCTTTCTTT. This gives the protein CASSMDKSEAFF.

In its sample, this clonotype was seen many times. The rearrangement uses TRBV28 and TRBJ2-4; tentatively, D is TRBD1 (5 bases). Looked up from germline, CDR1 is MDHEN and CDR2 is SYDVKM. The CDR3 consists of 14 residues. Trimming left V 3 bases short and J 7 bases short, with 13 bases between. CDR3 region: CASSLGQGGNIQYF. DNA of the CDR3: TGTGCCAGCAGTTTGGGGCAGGGTGGGAACATTCAGTACTTC.

About this clonotype itself: Since a much larger clone is just one base distant, this may be a read error. V is TRBV6-1 and J is TRBJ2-5; tentative D call: TRBD1 (8 bases). The germline V gene has CDR1 MNHNS and CDR2 SASEGT. The CDR3 sequence is 15 residues long. The CDR3: CASSTRTGRGETQCF. CDR3 sequence (DNA): TGTGCCAGCAGTACCCGGACAGGGAGGGGGGAGACCCAGTGCTTC.

The V and J genes are TRBV20-1 and TRBJ2-7, with D perhaps TRBD1 or TRBD2 (7 bases each). V lost 6 bases to trimming and J lost 6 bases, with 18 bases between them. There are 13 residues in the CDR3. From germline, CDR1 is DFQATT and CDR2 SNEGSKA (reference sequence). CDR3 region: CSAGGGAGGEQYF. For the CDR3, the DNA is TGCAGTGCGGGAGGGGGCGCCGGTGGCGAGCAGTACTTC.

In its sample, this clonotype was seen many times. The chain links TRBV29-1 to TRBJ1-2; no reliable D call. Trimming cost V 5 bases and J 6 bases, with 10 bases left between them. The CDR3 contains 11 residues. Germline values: CDR1 SQVTM, CDR2 ANQGSEA. DNA for the CDR3: TGCAGCGTTCAACGGGTGAATGGCTACACCTTC. Residues: CSVQRVNGYTF. The whole variable domain, filled in from reference TRBV29-1 and TRBJ1-2, reads SAVISQKPSRDICQRGTSLTIQCQVDSQVTMMFWYRQQPGQSLTLIATANQGSEATYESGFVIDKFPISRPNLTFSTLTVSNMSPEDSSIYLCSVQRVNGYTFGSGTRLTVV.

The table lists this clonotype with a few counts. V gene TRBV14 combines with J gene TRBJ1-2; no definite D call. V lost 2 bases and J 7 bases, leaving 8 bases between the germline ends. The CDR3 is 12 residues long. Germline V lookup: CDR1 SGHDN, CDR2 FVKESK. The CDR3 loop reads CASSQTESGYTF. DNA of the CDR3: TGTGCCAGCAGCCAAACAGAGAGTGGCTACACCTTC.

This clonotype was seen a few times. The J gene is TRBJ2-2, the V gene TRBV29-1; TRBD2 aligns across 7 bases. Looked up from germline, CDR1 is SQVTM and CDR2 is ANQGSEA. Germline trimming cut 5 bases from V and 0 bases from J; bases unmatched to any gene: 12. The CDR3 contains 17 residues. DNA for the CDR3: TGCAGCGTTTCAAGCGGGAAGTTTCAGACGAACACCGGGGAGCTGTTTTTT. It codes for CSVSSGKFQTNTGELFF.

The genes are TRBV15 and TRBJ2-2, with TRBD2 as a possible D gene (5 bases). CDR3 length equals 14 residues. V lost 5 bases and J 6 bases, leaving 13 bases between the germline ends. Germline assignment: CDR1 LNHNV and CDR2 YYDKDF (reference sequence). CDR3 residues: CATSRHEGAGELFF. The CDR3 DNA is TGTGCCACCAGCCGACACGAGGGAGCCGGGGAGCTGTTTTTT.

V gene TRBV19 combines with J gene TRBJ1-2; possible D gene TRBD1, 6 bases. Germline CDR1 is LNHDA and CDR2 is SQIVND (reference sequence). The CDR3 loop spans 17 amino acids. The V end lost 9 bases, the J end lost 0 bases, and 23 bases lay between the germline ends. The CDR3 coding sequence is TGTGCCAGCATCGGACCCGGGACACCCGAAGCTAACTATGGCTACACCTTC. Its protein is CASIGPGTPEANYGYTF.

The V and J genes are TRBV7-2 and TRBJ1-6; D gene uncertain. The CDR3 has 15 residues. Trimming removed 0 bases from V and 8 bases from J, with 11 bases in between. From germline, CDR1 is SGHTA and CDR2 FQGNSA. The CDR3 spells CASSLARTFYSPLHF. The CDR3 DNA reads TGTGCCAGCAGCTTAGCCAGGACTTTTTATTCACCCCTCCACTTT.

This chain joins TRBV30 and TRBJ1-2; D call uncertain. In germline, CDR1 is GTSNPN, CDR2 SVGIG (reference sequence). The ends were cut back, 5 bases at V and 7 bases at J, with 11 bases in the middle. The CDR3 covers 11 residues. CDR3 DNA: TGTGCCTGGCACTGGACTAGTGGCTACACCTTC. Its translation: CAWHWTSGYTF. The variable domain in full, with the rest retrieved from reference TRBV30 and TRBJ1-2, is SQTIHQWPATLVQPVGSPLSLECTVEGTSNPNLYWYRQAAGRGLQLLFYSVGIGQISSEVPQNLSASRPQDRQFILSSKKLLLSDSGFYLCAWHWTSGYTFGSGTRLTVV.

This clonotype was counted ten times or more. The gene calls are TRBV6-2 or TRBV6-3 and TRBJ1-2; 9 nucleotides line up with TRBD1. The V segment lost 5 bases and the J segment 5 bases; nucleotides outside the gene matches: 9. The CDR3 is made up of 15 amino acids. Germline CDR1 and CDR2: MNHEY and SVGEGT. The CDR3 region is CASSTTGTGSYGYTF. The CDR3 DNA reads TGTGCCAGCAGTACTACCGGGACAGGGTCATATGGCTACACCTTC.

This clonotype showed up just a few times. This may be a read error: a much more frequent sequence differs by one nucleotide. The genes are TRBV9 and TRBJ2-2; D uncertain. This CDR3 is 14 amino acids long. Trimming removed 4 bases at V and 1 base at J, with 8 bases between. CDR1 is SGDLS and CDR2 is YYNGEE in the germline V gene. DNA of the CDR3: TGTGCCAGCAGCCCCGGGTGGAACACCGGGGAGCTGTTTTTT. Residues: CASSPGWNTGELFF.

CDR3 in amino acids: CASSHGLAGGGGSSGANVLTF. CDR3 nucleotides: TGTGCCAGCAGCCATGGGCTAGCGGGAGGAGGCGGGTCTTCTGGGGCCAACGTCCTGACTTTC. V and J are TRBV7-2 and TRBJ2-6; 11 bases align to TRBD2. V trimming: 5 bases; J trimming: 1 base; junction bases outside the gene matches: 16. The length of the CDR3 is 21 residues. The germline V gene has CDR1 SGHTA and CDR2 FQGNSA.

This chain joins TRBV19 and TRBJ1-5; 9 nucleotides agree with TRBD1. Germline CDR1 is LNHDA and CDR2 is SQIVND (reference sequence). J lost 1 base, V lost 5 bases, and 6 bases had no gene match. The CDR3 is 16 amino acids. CDR3 in amino acids: CASSLRTGASNQPQHF. CDR3 coding DNA: TGTGCCAGTAGTCTCCGGACAGGGGCCAGCAATCAGCCCCAGCATTTT.